A single sample is the source of the 8 T cell receptor beta chains below, sequenced in a study of blood T cell repertoires in COVID-19. Profiling relied on immunoSEQ multiplex PCR, and the TCRdb table lists in-frame clones only, not all of them. The sample holds roughly 190,000 clones; around 80% are singletons and the top ten take under 3%. Sequencing input: peripheral blood. These receptors came from a man aged 50 or older with active or convalescent COVID-19.

The chain carries TRBV6-5 and TRBJ1-1; a weak D match, TRBD1 (5 bases). V lost 7 bases, J lost 0 bases, and 12 bases lay in between. This CDR3 has 14 residues. Germline V CDR1 and CDR2: MNHEY, SVGAGI. The CDR3 spells CASTGTNMNTEAFF. In nucleotides, the CDR3 is TGTGCCAGCACCGGGACTAACATGAACACTGAAGCTTTCTTT.

The chain joins TRBV18 to TRBJ1-1, with no clear D. Germline V CDR1 and CDR2: KGHSH, LQKENI. The germline V and J ends were trimmed by 7 bases and 7 bases, with 16 bases remaining between them. The CDR3 is made up of 13 amino acids. CDR3 coding DNA: TGTGCCAGCTTGCCCAGTCGCGGCAGTGAAGCTTTCTTT. This codes for CASLPSRGSEAFF.

V gene TRBV5-4 combines with J gene TRBJ1-1, with a possible D match to TRBD1 (5 bases). Germline V gene lookup returns CDR1 SGHNT and CDR2 YYREEE (reference sequence). Trimming cost V 3 bases and J 1 base, with 7 bases left between them. The CDR3 is 13 residues long. The CDR3 reads CASSYDRNTEAFF. The DNA of the CDR3 is TGTGCCAGCAGCTACGACAGGAACACTGAAGCTTTCTTT. The whole variable domain, remainder taken from reference TRBV5-4 and TRBJ1-1, is ETGVTQSPTHLIKTRGQQVTLRCSSQSGHNTVSWYQQALGQGPQFIFQYYREEENGRGNFPPRFSGLQFPNYSSELNVNALELDDSALYLCASSYDRNTEAFFGQGTRLTVV.

This clone was detected once. The chain is built from TRBV5-1 and TRBJ1-2, with D possibly TRBD1 on 5 matching bases. The CDR3 totals 14 residues. CDR1 is SGHRS, CDR2 YFSETQ, per germline. V gave up 4 bases and J gave up 5 bases, with 15 bases separating them. This chain's CDR3 is CASSPGESSYGYTF. CDR3 DNA: TGCGCCAGCAGCCCGGGGGAGAGTTCATATGGCTACACCTTC.

The chain carries TRBV28 and TRBJ1-1; perhaps TRBD1 as D (5 bases). The CDR3 has 16 amino acids. From germline, CDR1 is MDHEN and CDR2 SYDVKM. Trimming stripped 1 base from V and 3 bases from J, with 15 bases between. In DNA form, the CDR3 reads TGTGCCAGCAGTTTATTCGTAGGGACGGGGGACACTGAAGCTTTCTTT. It is translated as CASSLFVGTGDTEAFF.

V is TRBV3-1 (or the pseudogene TRBV3-2) and J is TRBJ2-7, with a possible D match to TRBD2 (6 bases). The V end was cut by 4 bases, the J end by 2 bases, with 12 bases between. CDR1 is LGHDT, CDR2 YNNKEL, per germline (reference sequence). The CDR3 is made up of 14 amino acids. The CDR3 nucleotides are TGTGCCAGCAGCCCAGGGACTGGACCCTACGAGCAGTACTTC. Translating gives CASSPGTGPYEQYF.

The V call is TRBV7-3, the J call TRBJ2-1, with 8 nucleotides matching TRBD2. The CDR3 contains 15 residues. With 5 bases clipped from V and 6 bases from J, the junction kept 9 bases outside the gene matches. CDR1 is SGHTA and CDR2 is FQGTGA in the germline V gene. CDR3 sequence reads: CASSPEAGAGNEQFF. The CDR3, as DNA: TGTGCCAGCAGCCCCGAAGCGGGAGCTGGCAATGAGCAGTTCTTC.

This chain joins TRBV7-9 and TRBJ2-3; TRBD1 might be the D (6 bases). CDR1 SEHNR and CDR2 FQNEAQ come from the germline V gene (reference sequence). The CDR3 has 17 amino acids. The V end lost 1 base, the J end lost 3 bases, and 17 bases lay between the germline ends. This CDR3 reads CASSLGGTTRRTDTQYF. Here the CDR3 DNA reads TGTGCCAGCAGCTTAGGGGGGACAACCAGGAGGACAGATACGCAGTATTTT.